The next 10 T cell receptor beta chains were all read from a single sample in a study of T cells in women clearing cervical HPV infection (dated by TCRdb to the late 2010s). Libraries were built with the immunoSEQ multiplex PCR assay. In TCRdb, the immuneACCESS table is reduced to in-frame sequences with V and J assigned. These tables do not hold every clone; where another copy was compared, an unresolved V gene accounts for under half, and the others remain unexplained. This sample's table has entries for 25,000 to 35,000 clones. The ten largest make up 15% to 20% of the sample. The sample comprised blood buffy coat. These receptors all stem from a woman aged 18 to 75 with a cervical HPV16 infection that either progressed to CIN3+ or cleared (not recorded which).

Comment on this clone: The CDR3 end is not reached by the read, which stops 3 residues before it; the germline J gene fills it in. The chain carries TRBV28 and TRBJ2-7, with 16 positions matching TRBD2. CDR3 size: 17 residues. The germline CDR1 and CDR2 sequences are MDHEN and SYDVKM. After removal of 5 bases from V and 0 bases from J, the junction contained 4 bases not matched to a gene. The CDR3 loop is CASSLGLAGGGSYEQYF. CDR3 bases read: TGTGCCAGCAGTCTGGGACTAGCGGGAGGGGGCTCCTACGAG. Looking up the rest from reference TRBV28 and TRBJ2-7 gives the full variable domain: DVKVTQSSRYLVKRTGEKVFLECVQDMDHENMFWYRQDPGLGLRLIYFSYDVKMKEKGDIPEGYSVSREKKERFSLILESASTNQTSMYLCASSLGLAGGGSYEQYFGPGTRLTVT.

In regard to this clone: The missing CDR3 end, 3 residues past where the read stops, is filled in from the germline J gene. The rearrangement links TRBV19 to TRBJ2-2, with TRBD1 as a possible D gene (6 bases). Per germline, CDR1 LNHDA and CDR2 SQIVND (reference sequence). The CDR3 is 13 residues long. CDR3 DNA, as far as it was read: TGTGCCAGCGAGACAGGAGCGAATTCACCG. It specifies CASETGANSP. The entire CDR3 sequence reads CASETGANSPLFF.

Remarks on this clone: Read data end 3 residues before the CDR3 end; the end is taken from the germline J gene. The chain joins TRBV28 to TRBJ1-1; D is perhaps TRBD1 (6 bases). The CDR3 sequence is 14 residues long. V was clipped by 6 bases and J by 2 bases, with 13 bases between them. Germline V gives CDR1 MDHEN, CDR2 SYDVKM. The CDR3 loop is CASRTTGPNTEAFF. Partial CDR3 DNA: TGTGCCAGCAGAACCACAGGGCCCAACACTGAA.

For this clone: The observed sequence ends 3 residues before the CDR3 terminus, with the missing tail filled in from the germline J gene. V gene TRBV5-6 combines with J gene TRBJ1-6; 8 bases agree with TRBD1. The CDR3 has 14 amino acids. Germline-derived CDR1 and CDR2 are SGHDT and YYEEEE. The V segment lost 0 bases and the J segment 10 bases; nucleotides outside the gene matches: 3. The CDR3 loop reads CASSLGQGTSPLHF. The sequenced CDR3 bases are TGTGCCAGCAGCTTGGGACAGGGGACATCACCC.

For this clone: The CDR3 end falls 3 residues outside the read, so it is completed with the germline J gene. V is TRBV7-3 and J is TRBJ2-3; the D call may be TRBD1 or TRBD2 (7 bases each). The germline gives CDR1 SGHTA, CDR2 FQGTGA. The CDR3 is 15 amino acids. The V end was cut by 5 bases, the J end by 5 bases, with 17 bases between. CDR3 DNA (partial): TGTGCCAGCAGCCCAGGGGGAGGGGCAAGAGATACG. It encodes CASSPGGGARDT. The full CDR3 protein is CASSPGGGARDTQYF.

Remarks on this clone: The read halts 3 residues ahead of the CDR3 end, with the missing end drawn from the germline J gene. V and J are TRBV11-3 and TRBJ2-1; 9 nucleotides line up with TRBD2. This CDR3 contains 14 residues. The germline V gene has CDR1 SGHNT and CDR2 YENEEA. Trimming took 1 base from V and 6 from J; bases not matched to a gene: 1. CDR3 bases read: TGTGCCAGCAGCTTAGGCGGGAGGGCCAATGAG. Protein: CASSLGGRANE. In full, the CDR3 reads CASSLGGRANEQFF.

With respect to this clone: The read falls 3 residues short of the CDR3 end, and the missing part is taken from the germline J gene. V is TRBV14 and J is TRBJ1-2; 8 bases line up with TRBD1. V was clipped by 1 base and J by 5 bases; unmatched bases: 9. The germline V gene has CDR1 SGHDN and CDR2 FVKESK. The CDR3 runs to 16 residues. The part of the CDR3 DNA that was read is TGTGCCAGCAGCCAAGTAAATCAGGGGGCCGGTTATGGC. Encoded protein: CASSQVNQGAGYG. The full CDR3 sequence reads CASSQVNQGAGYGYTF.

Comments on this clone: The observed sequence ends 3 residues before the CDR3 terminus, with the missing tail filled in from the germline J gene. Other DNA variants within this sample encode the same CDR3. The J gene is TRBJ2-1, the V gene TRBV19, with 9 bases matching TRBD1. The V and J ends lost 10 bases and 9 bases, in that order; junction bases with no gene match: 7. Germline CDR1 is LNHDA and CDR2 is SQIVND (reference sequence). CDR3 length equals 12 residues. CDR3 region: CATRDRVGEQFF. The CDR3 bases that were read are TGTGCCACCCGGGACAGGGTGGGTGAG. The complete variable domain, with remaining parts taken from reference TRBV19 and TRBJ2-1, reads DGGITQSPKYLFRKEGQNVTLSCEQNLNHDAMYWYRQDPGQGLRLIYYSQIVNDFQKGDIAEGYSVSREKKESFPLTVTSAQKNPTAFYLCATRDRVGEQFFGPGTRLTVL.

As for this clone: The sequenced fragment ends 3 residues before the CDR3 boundary, so the rest is inferred from the germline J gene. This chain connects TRBV20-1 to TRBJ2-6; possibly TRBD1 for D (6 bases). The CDR3 has 16 residues. Germline V CDR1 and CDR2: DFQATT, SNEGSKA (reference sequence). V lost 0 bases and J 2 bases, leaving 11 bases between the germline ends. CDR3 protein: CSARDPDRPGANVLTF. The CDR3 bases that were read are TGCAGTGCTAGAGATCCCGACAGGCCTGGGGCCAACGTC.

With regard to this clone: The read finishes 3 residues shy of the CDR3 end, and the germline J gene is used to complete it. This chain connects TRBV19 to TRBJ2-7, with 8 bases fitting TRBD1. The CDR3 has 14 amino acids. The germline CDR1 and CDR2 sequences are LNHDA and SQIVND (reference sequence). The trim removed 4 bases at V and 4 bases at J, leaving 6 bases unmatched. This CDR3 is CASSRGQGSYEQYF. The CDR3 bases that were read are TGTGCCAGTAGTAGAGGACAGGGTTCGTACGAG.